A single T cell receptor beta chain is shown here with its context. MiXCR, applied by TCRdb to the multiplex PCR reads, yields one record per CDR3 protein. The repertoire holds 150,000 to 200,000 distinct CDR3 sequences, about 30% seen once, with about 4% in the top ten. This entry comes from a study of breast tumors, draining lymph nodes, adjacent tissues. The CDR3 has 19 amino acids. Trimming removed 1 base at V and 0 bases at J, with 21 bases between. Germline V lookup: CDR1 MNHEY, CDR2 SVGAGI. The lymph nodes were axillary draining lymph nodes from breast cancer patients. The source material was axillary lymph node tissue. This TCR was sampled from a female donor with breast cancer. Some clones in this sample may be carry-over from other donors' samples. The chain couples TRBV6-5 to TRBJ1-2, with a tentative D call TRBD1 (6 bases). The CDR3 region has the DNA TGTGCCAGCAGTTACTTCTACTATACAGGGACGGGGACTAACTATGGCTACACCTTC. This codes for CASSYFYYTGTGTNYGYTF.